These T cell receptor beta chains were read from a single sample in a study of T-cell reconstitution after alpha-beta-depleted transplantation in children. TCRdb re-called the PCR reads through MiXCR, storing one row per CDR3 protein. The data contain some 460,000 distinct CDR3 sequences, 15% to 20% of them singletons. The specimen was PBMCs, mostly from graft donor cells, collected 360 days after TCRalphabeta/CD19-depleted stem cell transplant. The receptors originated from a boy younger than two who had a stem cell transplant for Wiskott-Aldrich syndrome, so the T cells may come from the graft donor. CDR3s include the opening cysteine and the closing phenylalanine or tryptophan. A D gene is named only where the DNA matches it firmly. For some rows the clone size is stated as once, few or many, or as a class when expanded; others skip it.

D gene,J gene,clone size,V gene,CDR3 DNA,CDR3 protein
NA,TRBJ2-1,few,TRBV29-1,TGCAGCGTTGTAAAGTACTCCTACAATGAGCAGTTCTTC,CSVVKYSYNEQFF
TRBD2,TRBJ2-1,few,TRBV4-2,TGTGCCAGCAGCCAACAGAGGGTGGGGACTAGGAATGAGCAGTTCTTC,CASSQQRVGTRNEQFF
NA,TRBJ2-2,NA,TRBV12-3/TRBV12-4,TGTGCCAGCAGTTTACCGGCTTATCCCGGGGAGCTGTTTTTT,CASSLPAYPGELFF
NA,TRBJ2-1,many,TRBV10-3,TGTGCCATCGGGGGATACAATGAGCAGTTCTTC,CAIGGYNEQFF
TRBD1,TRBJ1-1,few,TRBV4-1,TGCGCCAGCAGCCGGAAAAGACTGGACAGGGGAAGCACTGAAGCTTTCTTT,CASSRKRLDRGSTEAFF
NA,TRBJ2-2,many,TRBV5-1,TGCGCCAGCAGCTCCCCTGGCGTGTGGGGGGCAGGGAACACCGGGGAGCTGTTTTTT,CASSSPGVWGAGNTGELFF
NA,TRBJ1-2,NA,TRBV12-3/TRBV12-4,TGTGCCAGCAGTCTCGGGGTCGGCTATGGCTACACCTTC,CASSLGVGYGYTF
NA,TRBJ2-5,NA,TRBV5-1,TGCGCCAGCAGCTTGGCGCTCCGAGAGACCCAGTACTTC,CASSLALRETQYF
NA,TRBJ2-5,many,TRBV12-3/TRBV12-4,TGTGCCAGCAGTTTCAGCTCAGAGACCCAGTACTTC,CASSFSSETQYF
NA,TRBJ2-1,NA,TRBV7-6,TGTGCCAGCAGCGAAACCCCCATGGGGCGCAATGAGCAGTTCTTC,CASSETPMGRNEQFF
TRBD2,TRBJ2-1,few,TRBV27,TGTGCCAGCAGTTTTAGCGGGGGGATCACCTACAATGAGCAGTTCTTC,CASSFSGGITYNEQFF
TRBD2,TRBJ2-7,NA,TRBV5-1,TGCGCCAGCAGCTTGGAGAGACTAGCGGGGTACGAGCAGTACTTC,CASSLERLAGYEQYF
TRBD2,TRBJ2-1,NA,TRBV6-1,TGTGCCAGCAGTGCCTGGACTAGCGGGGGTACTGAGCAGTTCTTC,CASSAWTSGGTEQFF
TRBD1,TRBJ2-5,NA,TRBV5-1,TGCGCCAGCAGGCCCGGGACAGTCCAAGAGACCCAGTACTTC,CASRPGTVQETQYF
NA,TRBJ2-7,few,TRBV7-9,TGTGCCAGCAGCCTACCCCCGACAGGCTCCTACGAGCAGTACTTC,CASSLPPTGSYEQYF
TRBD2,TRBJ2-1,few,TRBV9,TGTGCCAGCAGCTTAGGGGGATTTGGCGGGAGGGCCCTCGATGAGCAGTTCTTC,CASSLGGFGGRALDEQFF
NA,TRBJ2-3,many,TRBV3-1,TGTGCCAGCAGCCAAGATCAGAAAGATACGCAGTATTTT,CASSQDQKDTQYF
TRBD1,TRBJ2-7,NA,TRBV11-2,TGTGCCAGCAGCTTAGCATTCGTGGGACAGGGGGCCTACGAGCAGTACTTC,CASSLAFVGQGAYEQYF
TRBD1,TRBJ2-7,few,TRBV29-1,TGCAGCGTTGCTGACAGGGTCCGTTACGAGCAGTACTTC,CSVADRVRYEQYF
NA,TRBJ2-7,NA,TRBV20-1,TGCAGTGCTAGCCCATCCAGACAGATATACTGGGAGCAGTACTTC,CSASPSRQIYWEQYF
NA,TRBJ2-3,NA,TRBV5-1,TGCGCCAGCAAACAAAGGGAGCGAACCACAGATACGCAGTATTTT,CASKQRERTTDTQYF
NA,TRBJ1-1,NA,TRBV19,TGTGCCAGTAGTAACATCTCTCCAAACACTGAAGCTTTCTTT,CASSNISPNTEAFF
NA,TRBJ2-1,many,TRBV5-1,TGCGCCAGCAGCTCGGGTCTCTCCTACAATGAGCAGTTCTTC,CASSSGLSYNEQFF
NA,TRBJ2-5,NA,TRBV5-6,TGTGCCAGCAGCTTGCGACGTTTGTACCAAGAGACCCAGTACTTC,CASSLRRLYQETQYF
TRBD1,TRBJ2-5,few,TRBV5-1,TGCGCCAGGGGCGGACAGGAGTACCAAGAGACCCAGTACTTC,CARGGQEYQETQYF
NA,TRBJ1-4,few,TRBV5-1,TGCGCCAGCAGCTTGGGCCTTACAGGCCGGAATGAAAAACTGTTTTTT,CASSLGLTGRNEKLFF
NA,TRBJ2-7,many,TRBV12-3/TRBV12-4,TGTGCCAGCAGTCCCAATCAGGTGGATGAGCAGTACTTC,CASSPNQVDEQYF
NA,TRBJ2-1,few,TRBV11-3,TGTGCCAGCAGCTTATGGGTCGTCCTCCGGCTTGCGGGGCAATCCTACAATGAGCAGTTCTTC,CASSLWVVLRLAGQSYNEQFF
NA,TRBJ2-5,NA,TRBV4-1,TGCGCCAGCAGCCAAGATCTGACCGTTGAGACCCAGTACTTC,CASSQDLTVETQYF
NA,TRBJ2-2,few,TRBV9,TGTGCCAGCAGCACACACACCGGGGAGCTGTTTTTT,CASSTHTGELFF
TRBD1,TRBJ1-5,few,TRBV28,TGTGCCAGCAGCACCGGGGACAGGCGCAATCAGCCCCAGCATTTT,CASSTGDRRNQPQHF
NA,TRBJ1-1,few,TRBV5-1,TGCGCCAGCAGCTTGGTTCCGGGTACGAACACTGAAGCTTTCTTT,CASSLVPGTNTEAFF
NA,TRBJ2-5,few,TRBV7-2,TGTGCCAGCAGCTTAGGGACAGCTTGGGGAGACCAGTACTTC,CASSLGTAWGDQYF
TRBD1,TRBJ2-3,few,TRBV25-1,TGTGCCAGCAGTGAATACGCCCTGGGACAGGGACTCGATACGCAGTATTTT,CASSEYALGQGLDTQYF
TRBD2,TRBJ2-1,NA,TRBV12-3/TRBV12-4,TGTGCCAGCAGGAAAACTAGCGGGAGCTCCTACAATGAGCAGTTCTTC,CASRKTSGSSYNEQFF
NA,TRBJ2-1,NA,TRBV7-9,TGTGCCAGCAGCGGGAAAGGGTTGCTGAATGAGCAGTTCTTC,CASSGKGLLNEQFF
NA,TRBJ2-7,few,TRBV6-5,TGTGCCAGCAGTTACACGCGACGGGGGGCCGAGCAGTACTTC,CASSYTRRGAEQYF
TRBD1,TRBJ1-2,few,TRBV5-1,TGCGCCAGCAGCCCGCCCGGACAGGGCCTCACCTGGGCCACCTTC,CASSPPGQGLTWATF
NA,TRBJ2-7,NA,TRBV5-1,TGCGCCAGCAGCTTGGCCGCGGGACAGCGCTACGAGCAGTACTTC,CASSLAAGQRYEQYF
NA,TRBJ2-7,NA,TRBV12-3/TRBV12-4,TGTGCCAGCAGCCTTAGGGCCCCTACAGGGTTCAAGTACTTC,CASSLRAPTGFKYF
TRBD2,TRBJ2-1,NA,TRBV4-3,TGCGCCAGCAGCCAAATAGCGGGAGGACCCCGGAATGAGCAGTTCTTC,CASSQIAGGPRNEQFF
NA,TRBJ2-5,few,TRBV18,TGTGCCAGCTCAGCTCGGGACACCAAAGAGACCCAGTACTTC,CASSARDTKETQYF
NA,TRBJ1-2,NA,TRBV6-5,TGTGCCAGCAGTTACTCTGTCGGTCTTAAAGGACGCCGACGCTACACCTTC,CASSYSVGLKGRRRYTF
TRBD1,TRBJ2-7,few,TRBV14,TGTGCCAGCAGCCAAAGGCGACAGGGCCTACGCGAGCAGTACTTC,CASSQRRQGLREQYF
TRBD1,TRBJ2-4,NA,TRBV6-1,TGTGCCAGCAGGGAAGGATCTCAAAGGGACAGGGACGTTCAGTACTTC,CASREGSQRDRDVQYF
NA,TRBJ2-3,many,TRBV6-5,TGTGCCAGCAGTTACTTGGGGGGCACAGATACGCAGTATTTT,CASSYLGGTDTQYF
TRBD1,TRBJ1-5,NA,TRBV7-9,TGTGCCAGCAGCCCAGGGGGGGGTCAGCCCCAGCATTTT,CASSPGGGQPQHF
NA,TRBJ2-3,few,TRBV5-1,TGCGCCAGCAGCCCTTGGGGGCCTCAGAACGCAGATACGCAGTATTTT,CASSPWGPQNADTQYF
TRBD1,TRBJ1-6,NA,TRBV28,TGTGCCAGCAGTTTTGACAGGGGAGGAATTAATTCACCCCTCCACTTT,CASSFDRGGINSPLHF
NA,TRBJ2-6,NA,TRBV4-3,TGCGCCAGCAGCCTCAGAATAAGCTCTGGGGCCAACGTCCTGACTTTC,CASSLRISSGANVLTF
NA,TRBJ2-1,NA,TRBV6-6,TGTGCCAGCAGTTACACAGGCTACAATGAGCAGTTCTTC,CASSYTGYNEQFF
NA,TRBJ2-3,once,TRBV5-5,TGTGCCAGCAGTAAAGGGAGCACAGATACGCAGTATTTT,CASSKGSTDTQYF
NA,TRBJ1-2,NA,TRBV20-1,TGCTGGGGGAGCTCTAACTATGGCTACACCTTC,CWGSSNYGYTF
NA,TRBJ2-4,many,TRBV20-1,TGCAGTGCTAGAGGTGCAGGGAGCTATGGGAACATTCAGTACTTC,CSARGAGSYGNIQYF
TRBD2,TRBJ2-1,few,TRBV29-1,TGCAGCGTTGTAAGGACTAGCGGGATTAGTGAGCAGTTCTTC,CSVVRTSGISEQFF
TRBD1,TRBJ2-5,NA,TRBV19,TGTGCCAGTAGTTCAAGCGACAGGGGTGGAGTAGAGACCCAGTACTTC,CASSSSDRGGVETQYF
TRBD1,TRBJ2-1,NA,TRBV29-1,TGCAGCGTTGACCCAGGGGGCAGACAGTTCTTC,CSVDPGGRQFF